This entry is about one T cell receptor (beta chain). The data were taken from a study of blood T cell repertoires in COVID-19. Study-level information: Nucleic acid was either cDNA or gDNA, and it came from T cells, B-cell-depleted T cells, or PBMCs.

Measured with immunoSEQ multiplex PCR; TCRdb has only the in-frame clones, and not every one. The sample comprises just under 65,000 clones, roughly three quarters of which are singletons, and 14% rests with the top ten. The CDR3 sequence is 14 residues long. The V end lost 5 bases, the J end lost 1 base, and 12 bases lay between the germline ends. Germline CDR1 and CDR2: MGHRA and YSYEKL. Sequenced: peripheral blood. This clonotype originated in a man aged 55 to 70 with COVID-19, enrolled during active disease. The chain recombines TRBV4-1 with TRBJ2-7; TRBD2 is a possible D gene (5 bases). In DNA form, the CDR3 reads TGCGCCAGCAGCTCGCCGAGCGGATCCTACGAGCAGTACTTC. This encodes CASSSPSGSYEQYF.